The T cell receptor beta chain under discussion was sequenced for a study of glioma-infiltrating T cells. This CDR3 is built from 14 residues. Trimming pared 5 bases from V and 0 bases from J, leaving 11 bases between. Per the germline V gene, CDR1 is MDHEN and CDR2 is SYDVKM. TCR alpha and beta CDR3 regions were amplified from RNA using iRepertoire nested multiplex PCR. MiXCR, run by TCRdb on the multiplex PCR reads, gives a single entry per CDR3 protein. The data hold about 410,000 distinct CDR3 sequences, with 41% observed a single time. The sequenced sample consisted of glioma tissue, nonneoplastic brain tissue, or PBMCs (not recorded which). The receptor's source is a human donor with low-grade glioma or glioblastoma, undergoing nonglioma brain surgery, or in good health (not recorded which). J is TRBJ2-7 and V is TRBV28; tentative D call: TRBD1 (6 bases). The CDR3 DNA reads as TGTGCCAGCAGTGGTGACAGGTCCTCCTACGAGCAGTACTTC. It translates to CASSGDRSSYEQYF.